This entry lists 8 T cell receptor beta chains sequenced from one sample in a study of cytomegalovirus exposure and HLA in healthy donors. It was with 60 Vbeta and 13 Jbeta primers that the PCR ran. The protocol was immunoSEQ multiplex PCR, while the TCRdb copy is restricted to in-frame clones and leaves out a portion. The sample consists of under 200,000 clones, around 80% of them appearing once. The sequencing sample was made of PBMCs. All receptors come from a female donor in good health and CMV-seronegative.

This clone was picked up one time. The V gene is TRBV28, the J gene TRBJ1-1, with a weak D call TRBD1 (5 bases). The V end lost 3 bases, the J end lost 5 bases, and 10 bases lay between the germline ends. From germline, CDR1 is MDHEN and CDR2 SYDVKM. The CDR3 runs 13 residues. The CDR3 nucleotides read TGTGCCAGCAGTTTTAGGGGCAAGACTGAAGCTTTCTTT. Translated: CASSFRGKTEAFF.

The chain combines TRBV9 with TRBJ2-2; 7 nucleotides line up with TRBD2. Trimming removed 6 bases from V and 0 bases from J; junction bases left unmatched: 8. There are 16 residues in the CDR3. Germline-derived CDR1 and CDR2 are SGDLS and YYNGEE. The DNA for the CDR3 is TGTGCCAGCAACCAGGGAGCGGGGACGAACACCGGGGAGCTGTTTTTT. Residues: CASNQGAGTNTGELFF.

The CDR3, as DNA: TGTGCTAGTGGTTTCCACCGACAATATAGCAATCAGCCCCAGCATTTT. It specifies CASGFHRQYSNQPQHF. The chain recombines TRBV12-5 with TRBJ1-5; D not certain. The CDR3 has 16 amino acids. CDR1 LGHNT and CDR2 FRNRAP come from the germline V gene. With 3 bases removed from V and 0 bases from J, the gap between germline ends came to 12 bases.

This clone was recorded once. J is TRBJ2-7 and V is TRBV27; 8 bases map to TRBD2. Germline values: CDR1 MNHEY, CDR2 SMNVEV (reference sequence). V was clipped by 0 bases and J by 2 bases; unmatched bases: 9. The CDR3 runs 17 residues. The CDR3 DNA is TGTGCCAGCAGTTTATCGATGGGTCTAGCGGGCACCTACGAGCAGTACTTC. This translates into CASSLSMGLAGTYEQYF.

V is TRBV5-4 and J is TRBJ1-2; 10 nucleotides align to TRBD1. The V gene end was trimmed by 2 bases and the J gene end by 6 bases; junction bases not matched to a gene: 7. Per the germline V gene, CDR1 is SGHNT and CDR2 is YYREEE (reference sequence). The CDR3 runs 15 residues. The CDR3 nucleotides read TGTGCCAGCAGCTTTCCGGGACAGGGGAGGCATGGCTACACCTTC. The encoded protein is CASSFPGQGRHGYTF. The whole variable domain, filled in from reference TRBV5-4 and TRBJ1-2, reads ETGVTQSPTHLIKTRGQQVTLRCSSQSGHNTVSWYQQALGQGPQFIFQYYREEENGRGNFPPRFSGLQFPNYSSELNVNALELDDSALYLCASSFPGQGRHGYTFGSGTRLTVV.

The chain has TRBV10-3 and TRBJ2-7, with 13 bases lining up with TRBD2. The ends lost 11 bases at V and 6 bases at J; junction bases unmatched: 7. There are 13 residues in the CDR3. Germline V CDR1 and CDR2: ENHRY, SYGVKD. CDR3 region: CALWGLAGPEQYF. The CDR3 DNA follows: TGTGCCCTCTGGGGACTAGCGGGACCCGAGCAGTACTTC.

This chain uses TRBV7-9 with TRBJ2-3; the match to TRBD2 covers 7 bases. Germline loops: CDR1 SEHNR, CDR2 FQNEAQ (reference sequence). The CDR3 is 15 amino acids. V was pared by 5 bases and J by 0 bases, with 5 bases of the junction left unmatched. CDR3 residues: CASSLYSGSTDTQYF. The DNA of the CDR3 is TGTGCCAGCAGCCTATATAGCGGGAGCACAGATACGCAGTATTTT.

This chain joins TRBV30 and TRBJ1-1; D gene uncertain. The CDR3 covers 14 residues. Germline lookup yields CDR1 GTSNPN and CDR2 SVGIG (reference sequence). The V end was cut by 2 bases, the J end by 1 base, with 11 bases between. DNA for the CDR3: TGTGCCTGGAGTCATCCTCCGGGGAACACTGAAGCTTTCTTT. Protein: CAWSHPPGNTEAFF.